Listed below are T cell receptor beta chains from one sample, sequenced in a study of blood T cell repertoires in COVID-19. The data were produced by immunoSEQ multiplex PCR, yet TCRdb's version contains in-frame clones alone and is incomplete. The data show over 250,000 clones, with 80% to 90% seen just once and just under 9% held by the top ten. Source material: PBMCs or T cells enriched from blood (not recorded which). These receptors all stem from a man in his forties who had recovered from COVID-19. The CDR3 runs from the conserved cysteine through the conserved F or W. The order of the fields is D gene, V gene, clone size, J gene, CDR3 protein, CDR3 DNA. The D gene is left open where the match is weak. The size field is filled for only some rows; it gives once, few, many or a size class.

-	TRBV6-5	-	TRBJ2-1	CASSYITDQYNEQFF	TGTGCCAGCAGTTACATAACAGACCAATACAATGAGCAGTTCTTC
-	TRBV5-5	-	TRBJ1-2	CASSLGQGRDYGYTF	TGTGCCAGCAGCTTGGGGCAGGGCCGAGACTATGGCTACACCTTC
-	TRBV30	-	TRBJ1-1	CAWSENRNTEAFF	TGTGCCTGGAGCGAGAACAGGAACACTGAAGCTTTCTTT
-	TRBV4-1	-	TRBJ1-3	CASSFDPRGSGNTIYF	TGCGCCAGCAGCTTCGACCCGAGGGGGTCAGGAAACACCATATATTTT
-	TRBV5-1	-	TRBJ2-5	CASSFSGHPEETQYF	TGCGCCAGCAGCTTTTCAGGGCATCCAGAAGAGACCCAGTACTTC
TRBD1	TRBV19	-	TRBJ2-7	CASSRGQGIYEQYF	TGTGCCAGTAGTAGGGGACAGGGGATATACGAGCAGTACTTC
TRBD2	TRBV11-2	few	TRBJ2-2	CASSLGGTNSGELFF	TGTGCCAGCAGTCTGGGGGGGACTAACTCCGGGGAGCTGTTTTTT
-	TRBV7-3	-	TRBJ2-2	CASSLLANTGELFF	TGTGCCAGCAGCCTCCTCGCGAACACCGGGGAGCTGTTTTTT
TRBD1	TRBV15	-	TRBJ1-2	CATSRPGQATYGYTF	TGTGCCACCAGCAGACCCGGACAGGCCACCTATGGCTACACCTTC
-	TRBV5-1	-	TRBJ2-7	CASSLGGLEQYF	TGCGCCAGCAGCTTGGGGGGGCTCGAGCAGTACTTC
-	TRBV27	few	TRBJ2-7	CASSWGQEQYF	TGTGCCAGCAGTTGGGGGCAAGAGCAGTACTTC
-	TRBV12-5	-	TRBJ2-2	CASVLQGSDTGELFF	TGTGCTAGTGTTTTACAGGGAAGTGACACCGGGGAGCTGTTTTTT
-	TRBV7-2	-	TRBJ2-7	CASSPSSSYEQYF	TGTGCCAGCAGCCCCTCGAGCTCCTACGAGCAGTACTTC
TRBD1	TRBV11-2	-	TRBJ2-5	CASSLDLQGIPSQETQYF	TGTGCCAGCAGCTTAGATTTACAGGGGATACCGAGCCAAGAGACCCAGTACTTC
TRBD1	TRBV2	-	TRBJ1-2	CASALRGQGDYGYTF	TGTGCCAGCGCTCTTCGGGGACAGGGGGACTATGGCTACACCTTC
TRBD2	TRBV4-1	-	TRBJ2-1	CASSRTSGDNEQFF	TGCGCCAGCAGCAGGACTAGCGGGGACAATGAGCAGTTCTTC
TRBD2	TRBV20-1	once	TRBJ2-1	CSASIAGGYNEQFF	TGCAGTGCTAGTATAGCGGGGGGGTACAATGAGCAGTTCTTC
-	TRBV27	-	TRBJ1-3	CASSPFSSGNTIYF	TGTGCCAGCAGTCCCTTCAGCTCTGGAAACACCATATATTTT
TRBD2	TRBV27	-	TRBJ2-7	CASSLRRLADFSYEQYF	TGTGCCAGCAGTTTAAGGCGCCTAGCGGACTTCTCCTACGAGCAGTACTTC
-	TRBV14	-	TRBJ2-5	CASSQDRPGEETQYF	TGTGCCAGCAGCCAAGATCGACCAGGTGAAGAGACCCAGTACTTC
TRBD2	TRBV3-1/TRBV3-2	-	TRBJ2-7	CASSRSHSGTSYEQYF	TGTGCCAGCAGCCGTTCCCATAGCGGGACCTCCTACGAGCAGTACTTC
TRBD1	TRBV3-1/TRBV3-2	-	TRBJ1-4	CASSQEGTGANEKLFF	TGTGCCAGCAGCCAAGAGGGGACAGGGGCTAATGAAAAACTGTTTTTT
-	TRBV28	once	TRBJ1-2	CASSLGPGEGYGYTF	TGTGCCAGCAGTTTAGGACCGGGGGAGGGCTATGGCTACACCTTC
TRBD1	TRBV19	-	TRBJ1-6	CASSIYGTASSYNSPLHF	TGTGCCAGTAGTATCTACGGGACAGCGAGCTCCTATAATTCACCCCTCCACTTT
-	TRBV10-3	-	TRBJ1-1	CAISESTRFKENTEAFF	TGTGCCATCAGTGAGTCGACTAGGTTCAAAGAGAACACTGAAGCTTTCTTT
-	TRBV27	-	TRBJ1-2	CASSFAGAHGYTF	TGTGCCAGCAGTTTCGCGGGGGCGCATGGCTACACCTTC
-	TRBV27	-	TRBJ2-1	CASSLWARGYNEQFF	TGTGCCAGCAGTTTATGGGCGCGGGGTTACAATGAGCAGTTCTTC
-	TRBV5-1	once	TRBJ2-3	CASTSQQGLSTDTQYF	TGCGCCAGCACCTCTCAGCAGGGGTTGAGCACAGATACGCAGTATTTT
TRBD1	TRBV2	once	TRBJ1-1	CAIRPGTANTEAFF	TGTGCCATACGGCCGGGGACAGCGAACACTGAAGCTTTCTTT
-	TRBV3-1/TRBV3-2	-	TRBJ1-5	CASSQGRQSNQPQHF	TGTGCCAGCAGCCAAGGAAGACAGTCAAATCAGCCCCAGCATTTT